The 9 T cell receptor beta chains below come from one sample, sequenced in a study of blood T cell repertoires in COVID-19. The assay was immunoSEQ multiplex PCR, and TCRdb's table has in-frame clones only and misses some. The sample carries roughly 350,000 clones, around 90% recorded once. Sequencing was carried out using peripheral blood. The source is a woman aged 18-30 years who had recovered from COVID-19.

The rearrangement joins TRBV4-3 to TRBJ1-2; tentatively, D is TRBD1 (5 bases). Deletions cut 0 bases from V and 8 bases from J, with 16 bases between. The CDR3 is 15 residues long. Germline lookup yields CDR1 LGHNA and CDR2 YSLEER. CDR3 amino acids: CASSQDGAAVGGYTF. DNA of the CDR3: TGCGCCAGCAGCCAAGATGGGGCCGCCGTGGGCGGCTACACCTTC.

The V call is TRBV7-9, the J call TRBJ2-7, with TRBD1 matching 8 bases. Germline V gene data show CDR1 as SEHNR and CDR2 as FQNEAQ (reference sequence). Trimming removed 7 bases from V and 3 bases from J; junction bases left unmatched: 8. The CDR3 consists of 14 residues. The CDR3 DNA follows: TGTGCCAGCACCCGGACAGGGCTGAACTACGAGCAGTACGTC. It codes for CASTRTGLNYEQYV.

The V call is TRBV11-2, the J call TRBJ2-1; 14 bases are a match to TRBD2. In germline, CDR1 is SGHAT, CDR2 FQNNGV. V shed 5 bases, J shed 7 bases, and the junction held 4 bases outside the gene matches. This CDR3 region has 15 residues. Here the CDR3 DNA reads TGTGCCAGCAGCCTCGGGACTAGCGGGAGAAATGAGCAGTTCTTC. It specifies CASSLGTSGRNEQFF.

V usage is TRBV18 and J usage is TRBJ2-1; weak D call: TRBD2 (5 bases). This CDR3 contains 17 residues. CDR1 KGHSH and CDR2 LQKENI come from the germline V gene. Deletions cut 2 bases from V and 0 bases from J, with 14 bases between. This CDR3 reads CASSPNHPGVSYNEQFF. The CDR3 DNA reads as TGTGCCAGCTCACCAAATCACCCCGGGGTCTCCTACAATGAGCAGTTCTTC.

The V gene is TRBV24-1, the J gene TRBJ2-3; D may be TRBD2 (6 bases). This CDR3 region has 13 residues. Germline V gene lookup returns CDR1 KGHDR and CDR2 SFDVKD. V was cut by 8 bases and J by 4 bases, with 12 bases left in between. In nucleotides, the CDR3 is TGTGCCACCATGGGGGGAGCGGCAGATACGCAGTATTTT. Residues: CATMGGAADTQYF.

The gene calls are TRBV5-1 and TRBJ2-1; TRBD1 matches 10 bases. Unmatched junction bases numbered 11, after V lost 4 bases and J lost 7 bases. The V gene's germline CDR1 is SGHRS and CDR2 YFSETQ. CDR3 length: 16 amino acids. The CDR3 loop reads CASSRYIRDRGNEQFF. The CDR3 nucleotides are TGCGCCAGCAGCCGGTATATCCGGGACAGGGGAAATGAGCAGTTCTTC.

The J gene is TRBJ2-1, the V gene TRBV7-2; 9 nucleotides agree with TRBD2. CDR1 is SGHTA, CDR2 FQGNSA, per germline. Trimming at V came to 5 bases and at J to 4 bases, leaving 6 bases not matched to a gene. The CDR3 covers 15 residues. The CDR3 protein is CASSQTGLAYNEQFF. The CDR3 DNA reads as TGTGCCAGCAGCCAAACGGGACTAGCTTACAATGAGCAGTTCTTC.

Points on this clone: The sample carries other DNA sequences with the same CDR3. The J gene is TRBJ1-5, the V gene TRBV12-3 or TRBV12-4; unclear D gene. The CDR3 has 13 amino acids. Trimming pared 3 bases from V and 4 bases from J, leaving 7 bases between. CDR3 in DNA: TGTGCCAGCAGTTTTCGAGGAAATCAGCCCCAGCATTTT. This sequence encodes CASSFRGNQPQHF.

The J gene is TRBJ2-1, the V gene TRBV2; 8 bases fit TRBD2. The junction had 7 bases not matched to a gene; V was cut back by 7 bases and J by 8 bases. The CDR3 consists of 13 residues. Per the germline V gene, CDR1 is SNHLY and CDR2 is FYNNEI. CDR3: CASMERELDEQFF. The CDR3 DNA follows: TGTGCCAGCATGGAGCGGGAGCTCGATGAGCAGTTCTTC. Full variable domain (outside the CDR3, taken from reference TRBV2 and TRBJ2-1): EPEVTQTPSHQVTQMGQEVILRCVPISNHLYFYWYRQILGQKVEFLVSFYNNEISEKSEIFDDQFSVERPDGSNFTLKIRSTKLEDSAMYFCASMERELDEQFFGPGTRLTVL.